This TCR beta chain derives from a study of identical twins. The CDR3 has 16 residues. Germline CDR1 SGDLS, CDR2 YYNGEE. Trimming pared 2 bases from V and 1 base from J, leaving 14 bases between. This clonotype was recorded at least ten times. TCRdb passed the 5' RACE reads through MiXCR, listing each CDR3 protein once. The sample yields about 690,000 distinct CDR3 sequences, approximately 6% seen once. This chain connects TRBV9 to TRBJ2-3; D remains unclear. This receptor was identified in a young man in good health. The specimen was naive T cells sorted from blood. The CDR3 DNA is TGTGCCAGCAGCGTCGGCCCCGGTGTAGGCACAGATACGCAGTATTTT. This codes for CASSVGPGVGTDTQYF.